The clone carrying this TCR beta chain was seen only a few times. This sample is part of a study of T cells after yellow fever vaccination. 5'RACE template switching added a universal primer site and UMIs to TCR cDNA. TCRdb reprocessed the 5' RACE reads via MiXCR and lists one record per CDR3 protein. This table has about 340,000 distinct CDR3 sequences, approximately 12% appearing once. CDR1 and CDR2 from the germline V gene are MGHRA and YSYEKL. V shed 0 bases and J shed 9 bases, with 6 bases lying between them. CDR3 length: 12 residues. The clonotype comes from a man younger than 35 who received the YFV17D yellow fever vaccine. The specimen was CD4+ T cells sorted from PBMCs, collected 15 days after the yellow fever booster vaccination. V gene TRBV4-1 combines with J gene TRBJ2-4; D ambiguous. The CDR3 spells CASSQDVTIQYF. CDR3 nucleotide sequence: TGCGCCAGCAGCCAAGACGTAACCATTCAGTACTTC.